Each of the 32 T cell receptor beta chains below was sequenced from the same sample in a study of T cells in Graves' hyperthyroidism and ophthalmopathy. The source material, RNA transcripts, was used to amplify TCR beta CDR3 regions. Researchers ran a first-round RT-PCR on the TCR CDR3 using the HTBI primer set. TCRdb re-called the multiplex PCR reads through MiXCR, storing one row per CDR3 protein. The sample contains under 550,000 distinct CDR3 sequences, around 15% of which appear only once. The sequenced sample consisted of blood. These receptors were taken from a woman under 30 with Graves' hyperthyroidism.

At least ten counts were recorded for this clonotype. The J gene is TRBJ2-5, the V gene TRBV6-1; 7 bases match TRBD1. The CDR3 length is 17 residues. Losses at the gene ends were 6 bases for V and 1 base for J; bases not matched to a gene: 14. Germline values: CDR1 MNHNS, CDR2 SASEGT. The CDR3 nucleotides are TGTGCCAGCAGATTCATCCCACCGGGACAGATCCAAGAGACCCAGTACTTC. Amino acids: CASRFIPPGQIQETQYF.

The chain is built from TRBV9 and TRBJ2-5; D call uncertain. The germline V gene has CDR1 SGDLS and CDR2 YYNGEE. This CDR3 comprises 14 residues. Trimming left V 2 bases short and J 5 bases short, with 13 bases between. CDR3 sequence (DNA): TGTGCCAGCAGCGTCGCTCCTTCCGGGGAGACCCAGTACTTC. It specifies CASSVAPSGETQYF.

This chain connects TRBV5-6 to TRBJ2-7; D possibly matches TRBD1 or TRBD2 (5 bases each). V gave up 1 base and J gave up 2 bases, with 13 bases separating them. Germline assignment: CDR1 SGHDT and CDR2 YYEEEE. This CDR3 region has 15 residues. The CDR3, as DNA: TGTGCCAGCAGCTTGAATAACAGAGGGGCCTACGAGCAGTACTTC. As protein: CASSLNNRGAYEQYF. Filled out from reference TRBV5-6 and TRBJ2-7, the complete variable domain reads DAGVTQSPTHLIKTRGQQVTLRCSPKSGHDTVSWYQQALGQGPQFIFQYYEEEERQRGNFPDRFSGHQFPNYSSELNVNALLLGDSALYLCASSLNNRGAYEQYFGPGTRLTVT.

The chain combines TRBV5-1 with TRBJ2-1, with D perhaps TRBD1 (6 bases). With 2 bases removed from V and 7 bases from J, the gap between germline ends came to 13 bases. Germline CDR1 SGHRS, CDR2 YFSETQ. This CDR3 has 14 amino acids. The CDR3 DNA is TGCGCCAGCAGCTTAGGACAGCGGTTGAATGAGCAGTTCTTC. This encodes CASSLGQRLNEQFF.

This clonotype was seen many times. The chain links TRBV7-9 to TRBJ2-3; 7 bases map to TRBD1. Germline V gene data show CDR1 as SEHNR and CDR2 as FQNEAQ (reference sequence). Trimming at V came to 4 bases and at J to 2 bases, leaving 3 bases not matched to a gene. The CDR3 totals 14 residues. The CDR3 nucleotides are TGTGCCAGCAGCTACGACAGGGCCACAGATACGCAGTATTTT. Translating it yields CASSYDRATDTQYF.

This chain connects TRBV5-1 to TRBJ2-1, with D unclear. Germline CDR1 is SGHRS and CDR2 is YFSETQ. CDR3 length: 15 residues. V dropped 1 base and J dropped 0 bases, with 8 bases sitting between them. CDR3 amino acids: CASSLTFSSYNEQFF. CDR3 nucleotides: TGCGCCAGCAGCTTGACCTTTAGCTCCTACAATGAGCAGTTCTTC. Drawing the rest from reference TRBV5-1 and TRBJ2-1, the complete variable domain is KAGVTQTPRYLIKTRGQQVTLSCSPISGHRSVSWYQQTPGQGLQFLFEYFSETQRNKGNFPGRFSGRQFSNSRSEMNVSTLELGDSALYLCASSLTFSSYNEQFFGPGTRLTVL.

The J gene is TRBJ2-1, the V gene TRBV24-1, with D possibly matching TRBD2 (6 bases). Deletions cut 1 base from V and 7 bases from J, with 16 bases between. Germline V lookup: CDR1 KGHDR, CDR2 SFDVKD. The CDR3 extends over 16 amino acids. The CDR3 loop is CATSDFGSGRSNEQFF. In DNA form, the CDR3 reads TGTGCCACCAGTGATTTCGGCTCGGGGAGGTCGAATGAGCAGTTCTTC.

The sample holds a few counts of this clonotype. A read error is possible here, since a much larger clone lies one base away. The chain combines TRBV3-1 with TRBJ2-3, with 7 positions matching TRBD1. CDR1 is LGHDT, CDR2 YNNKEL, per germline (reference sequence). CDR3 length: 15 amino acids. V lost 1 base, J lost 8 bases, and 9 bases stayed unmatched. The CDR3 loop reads CASSQGKTGRGTQYF. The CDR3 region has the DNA TGTGCCAGCAGCCAAGGAAAGACAGGGCGCGGTACGCAGTATTTT.

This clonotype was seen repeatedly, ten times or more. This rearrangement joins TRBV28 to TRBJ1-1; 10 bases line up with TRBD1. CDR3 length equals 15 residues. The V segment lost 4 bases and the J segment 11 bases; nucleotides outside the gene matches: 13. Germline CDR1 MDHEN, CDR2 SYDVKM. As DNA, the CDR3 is TGTGCCAGCAGTTCCCCGAGACAGGGGGCGCGGTGGGCTTTCTTT. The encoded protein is CASSSPRQGARWAFF.

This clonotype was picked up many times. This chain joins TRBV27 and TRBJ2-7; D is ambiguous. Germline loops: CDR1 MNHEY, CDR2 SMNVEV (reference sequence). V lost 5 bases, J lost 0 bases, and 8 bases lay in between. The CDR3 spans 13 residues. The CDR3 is CASSPITSYEQYF. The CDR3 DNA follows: TGTGCCAGCAGTCCGATAACCTCCTACGAGCAGTACTTC.

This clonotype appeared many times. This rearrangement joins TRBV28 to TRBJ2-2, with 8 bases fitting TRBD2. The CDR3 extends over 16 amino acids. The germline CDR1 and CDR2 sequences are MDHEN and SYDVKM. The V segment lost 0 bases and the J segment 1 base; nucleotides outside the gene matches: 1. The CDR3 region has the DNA TGTGCCAGCAGTTTATGGGCGGGGGGGAACACCGGGGAGCTGTTTTTT. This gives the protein CASSLWAGGNTGELFF.

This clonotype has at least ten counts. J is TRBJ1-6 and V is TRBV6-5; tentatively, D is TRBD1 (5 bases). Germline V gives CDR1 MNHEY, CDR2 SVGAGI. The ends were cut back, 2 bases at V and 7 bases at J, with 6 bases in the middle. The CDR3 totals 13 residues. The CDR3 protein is CASSYDRNSPLHF. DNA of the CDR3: TGTGCCAGCAGTTACGACAGAAATTCACCCCTCCACTTT.

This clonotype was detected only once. The CDR3, as DNA: TGTGCCTGGACCCAGACAGCCCTTAATGAAAAACTGTTTTTT. Protein product: CAWTQTALNEKLFF. The chain combines TRBV30 with TRBJ1-4, with D tentatively TRBD1 (5 bases). V was shortened by 4 bases and J by 4 bases, with 13 bases between the two germline ends. CDR3 length: 14 residues. CDR1 is GTSNPN and CDR2 is SVGIG in the germline V gene (reference sequence).

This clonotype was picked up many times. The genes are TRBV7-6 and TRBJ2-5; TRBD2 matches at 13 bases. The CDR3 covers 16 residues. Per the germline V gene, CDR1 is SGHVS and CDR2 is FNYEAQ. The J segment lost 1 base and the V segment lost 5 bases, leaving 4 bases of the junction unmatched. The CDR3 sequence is CASSLTSGRVQETQYF. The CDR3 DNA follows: TGTGCCAGCAGCCTAACTAGCGGGAGGGTCCAAGAGACCCAGTACTTC.

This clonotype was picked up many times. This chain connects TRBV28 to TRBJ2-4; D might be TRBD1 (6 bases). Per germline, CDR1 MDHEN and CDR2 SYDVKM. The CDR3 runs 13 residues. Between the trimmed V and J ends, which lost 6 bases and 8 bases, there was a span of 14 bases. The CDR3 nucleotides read TGTGCCAGCAGACCACAGGGAGAGGACATTCAGTACTTC. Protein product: CASRPQGEDIQYF. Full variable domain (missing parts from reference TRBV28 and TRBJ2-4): DVKVTQSSRYLVKRTGEKVFLECVQDMDHENMFWYRQDPGLGLRLIYFSYDVKMKEKGDIPEGYSVSREKKERFSLILESASTNQTSMYLCASRPQGEDIQYFGAGTRLSVL.

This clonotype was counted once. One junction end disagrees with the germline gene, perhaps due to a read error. CDR3 DNA: TGTGCCAGCAGTTTATCGGAAGGGGAGCTGTTTTTT. It codes for CASSLSEGELFF. This sequence joins TRBV24-1 and TRBJ2-2; no clear D gene. This CDR3 is built from 12 residues. Germline loops: CDR1 KGHDR, CDR2 SFDVKD.

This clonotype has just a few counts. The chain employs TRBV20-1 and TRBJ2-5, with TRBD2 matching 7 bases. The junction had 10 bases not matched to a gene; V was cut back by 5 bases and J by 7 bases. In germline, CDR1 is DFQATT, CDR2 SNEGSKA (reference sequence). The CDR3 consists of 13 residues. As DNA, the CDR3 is TGCAGTGCTGATGATCCGGGCGGGGGGACCCAGTACTTC. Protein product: CSADDPGGGTQYF.

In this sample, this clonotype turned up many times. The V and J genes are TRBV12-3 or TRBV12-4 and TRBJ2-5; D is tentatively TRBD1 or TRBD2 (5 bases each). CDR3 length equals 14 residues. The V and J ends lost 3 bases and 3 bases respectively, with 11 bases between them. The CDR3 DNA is TGTGCCAGCAGTTTCCGTGGGACGGAAGAGACCCAGTACTTC. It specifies CASSFRGTEETQYF.

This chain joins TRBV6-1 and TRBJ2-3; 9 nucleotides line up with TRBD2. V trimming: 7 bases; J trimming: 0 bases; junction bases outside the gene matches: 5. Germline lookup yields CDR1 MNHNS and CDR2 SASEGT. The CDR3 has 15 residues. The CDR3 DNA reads TGTGCCAGCACCAGAGCGGGAGGAAGCACAGATACGCAGTATTTT. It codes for CASTRAGGSTDTQYF.

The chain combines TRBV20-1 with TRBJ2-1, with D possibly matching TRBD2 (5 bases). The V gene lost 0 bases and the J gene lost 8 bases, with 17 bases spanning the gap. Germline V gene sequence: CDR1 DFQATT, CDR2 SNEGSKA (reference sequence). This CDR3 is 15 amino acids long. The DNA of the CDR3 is TGCAGTGCTAGAGATCCGATCGGTTCAGCGGATGAGCAGTTCTTC. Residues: CSARDPIGSADEQFF.

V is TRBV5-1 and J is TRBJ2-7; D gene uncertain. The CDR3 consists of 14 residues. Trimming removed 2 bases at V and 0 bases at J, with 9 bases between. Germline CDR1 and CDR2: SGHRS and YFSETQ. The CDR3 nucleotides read TGCGCCAGCAGCTTAGGAGACACCTCCTACGAGCAGTACTTC. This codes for CASSLGDTSYEQYF.

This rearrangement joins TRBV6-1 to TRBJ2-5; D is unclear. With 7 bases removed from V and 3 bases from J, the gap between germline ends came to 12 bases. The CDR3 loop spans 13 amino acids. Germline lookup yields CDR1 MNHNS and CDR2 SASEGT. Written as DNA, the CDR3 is TGTGCCAGCAATGTGGCCCCTAAAGAGACCCAGTACTTC. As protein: CASNVAPKETQYF.

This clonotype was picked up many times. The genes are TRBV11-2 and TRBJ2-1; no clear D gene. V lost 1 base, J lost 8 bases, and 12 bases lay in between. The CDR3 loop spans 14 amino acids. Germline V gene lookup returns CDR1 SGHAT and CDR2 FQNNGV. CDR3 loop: CASSLAYNGYEQFF. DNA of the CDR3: TGTGCCAGCAGCTTAGCTTATAATGGGTATGAGCAGTTCTTC.

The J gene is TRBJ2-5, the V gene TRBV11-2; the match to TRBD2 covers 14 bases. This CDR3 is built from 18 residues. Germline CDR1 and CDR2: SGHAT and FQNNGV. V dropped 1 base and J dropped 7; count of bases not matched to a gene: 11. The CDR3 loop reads CASSLAMETSGRVWTQYF. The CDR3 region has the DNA TGTGCCAGCAGCTTAGCGATGGAGACTAGCGGGAGGGTCTGGACCCAGTACTTC.

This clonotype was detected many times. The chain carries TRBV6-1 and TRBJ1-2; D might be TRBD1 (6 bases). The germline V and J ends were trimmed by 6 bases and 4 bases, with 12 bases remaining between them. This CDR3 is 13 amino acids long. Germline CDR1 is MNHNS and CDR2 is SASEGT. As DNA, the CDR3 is TGTGCCAGCAGGGATACAGGGTTCTATGGCTACACCTTC. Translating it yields CASRDTGFYGYTF.

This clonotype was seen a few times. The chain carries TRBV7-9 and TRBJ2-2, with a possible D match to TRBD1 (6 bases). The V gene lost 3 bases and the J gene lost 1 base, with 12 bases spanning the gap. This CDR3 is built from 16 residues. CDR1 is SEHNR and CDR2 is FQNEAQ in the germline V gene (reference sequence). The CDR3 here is CASSLYRARNTGELFF. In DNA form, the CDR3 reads TGTGCCAGCAGCTTGTACAGGGCGCGGAACACCGGGGAGCTGTTTTTT.

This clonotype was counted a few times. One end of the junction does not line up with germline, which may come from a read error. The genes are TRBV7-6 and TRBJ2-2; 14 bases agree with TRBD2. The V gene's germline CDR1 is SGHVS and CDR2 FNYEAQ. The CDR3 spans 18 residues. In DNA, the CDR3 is TGTGCCAGCAGCCTAGCGGGACTAGCGGGAGCGAACACCGGGGAGCTGTTTTTT. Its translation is CASSLAGLAGANTGELFF.

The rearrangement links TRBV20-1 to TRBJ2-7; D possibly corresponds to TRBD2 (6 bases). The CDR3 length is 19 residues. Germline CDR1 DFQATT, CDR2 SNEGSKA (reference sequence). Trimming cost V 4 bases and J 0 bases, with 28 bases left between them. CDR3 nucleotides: TGCAGTGCTATCACCGCCAGGAGGGACCCTCCGTGGAACTCCTACGAGCAGTACTTC. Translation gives CSAITARRDPPWNSYEQYF.

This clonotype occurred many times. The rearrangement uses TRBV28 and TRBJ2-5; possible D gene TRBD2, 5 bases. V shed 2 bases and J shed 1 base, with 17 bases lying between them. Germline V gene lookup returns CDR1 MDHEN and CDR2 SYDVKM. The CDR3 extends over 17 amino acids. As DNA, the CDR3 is TGTGCCAGCAGTTTAGGGCAGCGGTCTCCCACCCAAGAGACCCAGTACTTC. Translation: CASSLGQRSPTQETQYF.

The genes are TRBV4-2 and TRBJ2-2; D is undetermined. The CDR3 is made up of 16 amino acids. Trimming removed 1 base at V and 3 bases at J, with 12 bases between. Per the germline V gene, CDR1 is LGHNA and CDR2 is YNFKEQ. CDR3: CASSQGINRDTGELFF. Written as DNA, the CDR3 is TGTGCCAGCAGCCAAGGAATAAATCGGGACACCGGGGAGCTGTTTTTT.

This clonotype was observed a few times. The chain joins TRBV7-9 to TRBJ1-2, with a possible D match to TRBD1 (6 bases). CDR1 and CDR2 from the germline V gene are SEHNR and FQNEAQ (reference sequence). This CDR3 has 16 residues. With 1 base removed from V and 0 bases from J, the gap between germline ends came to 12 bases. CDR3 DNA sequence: TGTGCCAGCAGCTTAGGTGTCAGGGGCTCTAACTATGGCTACACCTTC. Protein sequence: CASSLGVRGSNYGYTF.

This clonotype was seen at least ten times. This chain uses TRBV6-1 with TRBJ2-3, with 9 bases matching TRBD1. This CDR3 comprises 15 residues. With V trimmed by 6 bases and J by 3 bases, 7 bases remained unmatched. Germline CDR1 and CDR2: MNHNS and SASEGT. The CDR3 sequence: CASSTGTGLTDTQYF. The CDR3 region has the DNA TGTGCCAGCAGCACCGGGACAGGGCTAACAGATACGCAGTATTTT.